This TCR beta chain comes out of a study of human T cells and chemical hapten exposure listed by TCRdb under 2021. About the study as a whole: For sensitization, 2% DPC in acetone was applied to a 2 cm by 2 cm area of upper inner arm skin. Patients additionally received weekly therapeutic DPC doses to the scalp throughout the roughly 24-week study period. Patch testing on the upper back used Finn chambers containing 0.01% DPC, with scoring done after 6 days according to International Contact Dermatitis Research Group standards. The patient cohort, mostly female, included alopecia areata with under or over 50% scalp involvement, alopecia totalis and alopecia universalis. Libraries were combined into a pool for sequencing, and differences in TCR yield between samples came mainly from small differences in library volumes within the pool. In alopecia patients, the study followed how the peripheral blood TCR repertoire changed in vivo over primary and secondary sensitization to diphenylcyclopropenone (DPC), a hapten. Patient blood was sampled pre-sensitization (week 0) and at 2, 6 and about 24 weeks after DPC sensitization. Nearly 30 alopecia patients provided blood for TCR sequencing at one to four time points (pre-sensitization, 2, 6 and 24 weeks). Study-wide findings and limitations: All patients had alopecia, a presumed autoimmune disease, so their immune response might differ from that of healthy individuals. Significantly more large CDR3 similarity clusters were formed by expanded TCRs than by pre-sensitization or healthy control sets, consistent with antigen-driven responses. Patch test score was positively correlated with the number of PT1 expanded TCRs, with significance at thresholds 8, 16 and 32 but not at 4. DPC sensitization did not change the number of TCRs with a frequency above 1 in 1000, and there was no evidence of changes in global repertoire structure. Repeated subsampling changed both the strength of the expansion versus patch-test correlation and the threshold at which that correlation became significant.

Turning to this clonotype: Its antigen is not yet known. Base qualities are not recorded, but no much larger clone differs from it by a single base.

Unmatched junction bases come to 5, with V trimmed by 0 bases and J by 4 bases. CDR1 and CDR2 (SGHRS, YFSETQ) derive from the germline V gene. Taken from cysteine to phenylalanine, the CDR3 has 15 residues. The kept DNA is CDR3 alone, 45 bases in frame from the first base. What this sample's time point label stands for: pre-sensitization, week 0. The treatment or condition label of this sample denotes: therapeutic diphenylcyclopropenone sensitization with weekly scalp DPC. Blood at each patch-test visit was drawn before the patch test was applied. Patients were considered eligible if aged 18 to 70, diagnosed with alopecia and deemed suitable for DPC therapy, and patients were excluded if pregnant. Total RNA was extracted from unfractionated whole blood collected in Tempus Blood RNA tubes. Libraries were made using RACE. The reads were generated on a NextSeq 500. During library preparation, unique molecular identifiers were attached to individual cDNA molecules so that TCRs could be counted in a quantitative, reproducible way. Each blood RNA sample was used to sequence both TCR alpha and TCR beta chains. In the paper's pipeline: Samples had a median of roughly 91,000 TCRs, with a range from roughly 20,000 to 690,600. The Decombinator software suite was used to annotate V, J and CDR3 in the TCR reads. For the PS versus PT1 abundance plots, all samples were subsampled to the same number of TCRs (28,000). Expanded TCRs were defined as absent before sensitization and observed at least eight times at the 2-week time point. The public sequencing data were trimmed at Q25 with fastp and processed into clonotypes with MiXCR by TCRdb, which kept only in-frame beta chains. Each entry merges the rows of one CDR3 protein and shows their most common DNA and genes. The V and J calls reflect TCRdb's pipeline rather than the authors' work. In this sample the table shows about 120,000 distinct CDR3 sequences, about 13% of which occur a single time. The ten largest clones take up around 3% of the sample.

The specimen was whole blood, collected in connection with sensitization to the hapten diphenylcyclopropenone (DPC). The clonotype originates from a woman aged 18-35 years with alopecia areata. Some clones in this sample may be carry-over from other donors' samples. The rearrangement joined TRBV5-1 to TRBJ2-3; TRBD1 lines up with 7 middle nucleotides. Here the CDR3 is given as CASSLDRGGADTQYF. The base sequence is TGCGCCAGCAGCTTGGACAGGGGTGGGGCAGATACGCAGTATTTT.